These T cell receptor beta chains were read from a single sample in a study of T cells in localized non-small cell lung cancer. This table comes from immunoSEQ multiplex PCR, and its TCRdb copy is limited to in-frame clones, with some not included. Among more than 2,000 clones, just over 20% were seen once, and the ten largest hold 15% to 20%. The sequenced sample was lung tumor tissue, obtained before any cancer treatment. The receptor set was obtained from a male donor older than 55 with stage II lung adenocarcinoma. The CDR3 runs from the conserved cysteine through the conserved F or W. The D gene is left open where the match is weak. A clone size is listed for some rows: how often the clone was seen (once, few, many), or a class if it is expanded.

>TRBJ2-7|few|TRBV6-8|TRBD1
CASSYGRGQYEQYF
TGTGCCAGCAGTTACGGCAGGGGGCAGTACGAGCAGTACTTC
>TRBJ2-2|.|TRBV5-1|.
CASHRPDSGDTGELFF
TGCGCCAGCCATCGACCGGACAGCGGAGACACCGGGGAGCTGTTTTTT
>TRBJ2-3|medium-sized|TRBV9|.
CASSEDVRGTDTQYF
TGTGCCAGCAGTGAGGATGTGCGGGGCACAGATACGCAGTATTTT
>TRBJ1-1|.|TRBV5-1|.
CASSPGGTQREAFF
TGCGCCAGCAGCCCGGGAGGGACCCAGAGGGAGGCTTTCTTT
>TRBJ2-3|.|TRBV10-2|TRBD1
CASSDPRDRRPPQYF
TGCGCCAGCAGTGACCCCCGGGACAGAAGACCTCCGCAGTATTTT
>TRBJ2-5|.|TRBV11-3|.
CASSLSAGLGETQYF
TGTGCCAGCAGCTTAAGTGCGGGGCTCGGGGAGACCCAGTACTTC
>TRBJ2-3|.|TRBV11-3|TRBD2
CASSLAGTSGTDTQYF
TGTGCCAGCAGCCTCGCCGGGACTAGCGGTACAGATACGCAGTATTTT
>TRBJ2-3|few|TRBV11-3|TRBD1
CASSPTGVSTDTQYF
TGTGCCAGCAGCCCCACAGGGGTGAGCACAGATACGCAGTATTTT
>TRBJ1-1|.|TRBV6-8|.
CASSYSELAEAFF
TGTGCCAGCAGTTACTCTGAACTCGCTGAAGCTTTCTTT
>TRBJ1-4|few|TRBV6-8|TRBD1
CASSYSGTVNEKLFF
TGTGCCAGCAGTTACTCAGGGACAGTTAACGAAAAACTGTTTTTT
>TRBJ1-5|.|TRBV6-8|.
CASGNSPSQPQHF
TGTGCCAGCGGCAATTCCCCAAGCCAGCCCCAGCATTTT
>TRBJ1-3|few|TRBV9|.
CASETDGSGNTIYF
TGTGCCAGCGAGACAGACGGCTCTGGAAACACCATATATTTT
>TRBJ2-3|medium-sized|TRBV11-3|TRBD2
CASSLQGTSDTSTDTQYF
TGTGCCAGCAGCCTCCAAGGGACTAGCGATACTAGCACAGATACGCAGTATTTT
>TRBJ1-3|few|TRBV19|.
CASSRTSGNTIYF
TGTGCCAGTAGTAGGACTTCTGGAAACACCATATATTTT
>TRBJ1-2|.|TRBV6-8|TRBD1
CASSYTGTGGSDGYTF
TGTGCCAGCAGTTACACCGGGACAGGGGGAAGCGATGGCTACACCTTC
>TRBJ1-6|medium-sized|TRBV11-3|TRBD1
CASSFTGESGSYNSPLHF
TGTGCCAGCAGCTTCACAGGGGAAAGTGGCTCCTATAATTCACCCCTCCACTTT
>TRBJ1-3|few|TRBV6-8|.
CATRTGGYTDTIYF
TGTGCCACTCGGACGGGGGGGTACACCGACACCATATATTTT
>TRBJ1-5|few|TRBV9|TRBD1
CASSVGTGSKQPQHF
TGTGCCAGCAGCGTAGGGACAGGGAGTAAGCAGCCCCAGCATTTT
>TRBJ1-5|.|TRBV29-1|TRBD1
CSVAHGQGVGNQPQHF
TGCAGCGTGGCACACGGACAGGGAGTAGGCAATCAGCCCCAGCATTTT
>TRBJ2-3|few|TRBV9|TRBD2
CASSVGEGWTDTQYF
TGTGCCAGCAGCGTAGGGGAGGGTTGGACAGATACGCAGTATTTT
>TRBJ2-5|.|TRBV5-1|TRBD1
CASSTGQGGEETQYF
TGCGCCAGCAGCACGGGACAGGGAGGGGAAGAGACCCAGTACTTC
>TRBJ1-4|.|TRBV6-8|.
CASRMNIINEKLFF
TGTGCCAGCAGGATGAACATCATTAATGAAAAACTGTTTTTT
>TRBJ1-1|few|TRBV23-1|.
CASSFGRNTEAFF
TGCGCCAGCAGCTTCGGGCGGAACACTGAAGCTTTCTTT
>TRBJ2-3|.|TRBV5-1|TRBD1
CASSWGTGGTDTQYF
TGCGCCAGCAGCTGGGGGACAGGGGGTACAGATACGCAGTATTTT
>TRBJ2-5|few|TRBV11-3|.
CASSLVSAGTIQETQYF
TGTGCCAGCAGCTTAGTATCGGCAGGGACCATCCAAGAGACCCAGTACTTC
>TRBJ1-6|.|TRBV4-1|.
CASSQDRGNSPLHF
TGCGCCAGCAGCCAAGATCGGGGAAATTCACCCCTCCACTTT
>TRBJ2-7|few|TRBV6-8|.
CASSRQSSYEQYF
TGTGCCAGCAGTCGACAGAGTTCCTACGAGCAGTACTTC
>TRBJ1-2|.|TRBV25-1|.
CASSDPSGRLYGYTF
TGTGCCAGCAGTGACCCCTCTGGACGGCTCTATGGCTACACCTTC
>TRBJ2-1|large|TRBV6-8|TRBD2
CASSEGGGGYNEQFF
TGTGCCAGCAGTGAGGGCGGGGGGGGGTACAATGAGCAGTTCTTC
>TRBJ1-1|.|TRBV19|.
CASRFTVMNTEAFF
TGTGCCAGTAGATTTACAGTCATGAACACTGAAGCTTTCTTT
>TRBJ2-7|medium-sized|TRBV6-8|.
CASSLLGAYEQYF
TGTGCCAGCAGTTTGCTGGGTGCCTACGAGCAGTACTTC
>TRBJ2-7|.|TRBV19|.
CASSRTLNYEQYF
TGTGCCAGCAGCAGGACCCTTAACTACGAGCAGTACTTC
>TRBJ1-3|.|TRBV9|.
CASSQGAGNTIYF
TGTGCCAGCAGCCAGGGTGCTGGAAACACCATATATTTT
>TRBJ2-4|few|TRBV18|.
CASSPGRRVRVNIQYF
TGTGCCAGCTCACCTGGACGGAGGGTAAGGGTAAACATTCAGTACTTC
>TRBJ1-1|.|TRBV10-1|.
CASSGAGEAFF
TGCGCCAGCAGTGGGGCAGGCGAAGCTTTCTTT
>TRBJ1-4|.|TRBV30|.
CAWRADHEKLFF
TGTGCCTGGAGGGCGGACCATGAAAAACTGTTTTTT
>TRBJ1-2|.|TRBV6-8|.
CASSYSREVRGYTF
TGTGCCAGCAGTTACTCGAGGGAAGTAAGGGGCTACACCTTC
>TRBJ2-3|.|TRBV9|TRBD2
CASSGEGDTQYF
TGTGCCAGCAGCGGGGAGGGGGATACGCAGTATTTT
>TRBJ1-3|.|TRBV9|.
CASSATVGGNTIYF
TGTGCCAGCAGCGCAACCGTTGGGGGAAACACCATATATTTT
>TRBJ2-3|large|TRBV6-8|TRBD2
CASSDSRGGTDTQYF
TGTGCCAGCAGTGACTCGCGGGGGGGCACAGATACGCAGTATTTT
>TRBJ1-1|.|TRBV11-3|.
CASSGLRGDQGAFF
TGTGCCAGCAGCGGACTTAGGGGAGACCAGGGAGCTTTCTTT
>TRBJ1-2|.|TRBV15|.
CATSRDSQVMGYTF
TGTGCCACCAGCAGAGATAGCCAGGTTATGGGCTACACCTTC
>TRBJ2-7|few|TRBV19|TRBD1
CASRPGTGADEQYF
TGTGCCAGTAGGCCTGGGACAGGGGCCGACGAGCAGTACTTC
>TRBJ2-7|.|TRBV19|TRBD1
CASSIRGQGGRYEQYF
TGTGCCAGTAGTATTAGGGGACAGGGGGGGAGGTACGAGCAGTACTTC
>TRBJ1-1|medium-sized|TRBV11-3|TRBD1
CASSATWTGTGAFF
TGTGCCAGCAGCGCGACGTGGACAGGGACGGGAGCTTTCTTT
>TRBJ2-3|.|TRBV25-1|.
CASSEDRWFADTQYF
TGTGCCAGCAGTGAAGACAGGTGGTTCGCAGATACGCAGTATTTT
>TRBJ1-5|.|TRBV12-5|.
CASGLGGLGQPQHF
TGTGCTAGTGGTTTGGGAGGGTTGGGGCAGCCCCAGCATTTT
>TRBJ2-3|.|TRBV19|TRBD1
CASSIPRTGDTQYF
TGTGCCAGTAGTATCCCGCGGACAGGGGATACGCAGTATTTT
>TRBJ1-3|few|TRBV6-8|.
CASSWDNSGNTIYF
TGTGCCAGCAGTTGGGACAACTCTGGAAACACCATATATTTT
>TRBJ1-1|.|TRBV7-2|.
CASSYTSGTEAFF
TGTGCCAGCAGTTACACCTCCGGGACTGAAGCTTTCTTT
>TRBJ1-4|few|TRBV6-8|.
CASSLRAIDVKKLFF
TGTGCCAGCAGTTTAAGGGCCATTGACGTGAAAAAACTGTTTTTT
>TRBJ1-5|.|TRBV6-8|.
CASSYSPSGALHNQPQHF
TGTGCCAGCAGTTACTCGCCCTCAGGGGCTCTACACAATCAGCCCCAGCATTTT
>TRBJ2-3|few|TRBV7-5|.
CASSLLSAGIDTQYF
TGTGCCAGCAGCTTACTTTCAGCGGGTATAGATACGCAGTATTTT
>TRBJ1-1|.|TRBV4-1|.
CASSQDRGAEAFF
TGCGCCAGCAGCCAAGACAGGGGAGCTGAAGCTTTCTTT
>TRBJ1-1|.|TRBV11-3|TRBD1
CASHPRQGRNTEAFF
TGTGCCAGCCATCCCCGACAGGGGCGGAACACTGAAGCTTTCTTT